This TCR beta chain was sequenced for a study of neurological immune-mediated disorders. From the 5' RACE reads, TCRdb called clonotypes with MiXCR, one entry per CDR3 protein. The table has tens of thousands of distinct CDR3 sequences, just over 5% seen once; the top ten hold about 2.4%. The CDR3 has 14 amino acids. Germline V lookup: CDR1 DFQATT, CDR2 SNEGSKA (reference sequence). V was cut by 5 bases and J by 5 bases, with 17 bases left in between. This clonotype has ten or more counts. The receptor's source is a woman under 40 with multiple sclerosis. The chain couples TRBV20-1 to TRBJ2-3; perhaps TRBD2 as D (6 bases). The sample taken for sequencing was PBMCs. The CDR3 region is CSAPAGGNGDTQYF. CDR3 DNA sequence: TGCAGTGCTCCGGCGGGCGGGAACGGAGATACGCAGTATTTT.